This T cell receptor (beta chain) was captured by sequencing in a study of CD8 T cell repertoires and HIV-1 epitope variants. Study-wide context: Enriched T cells were co-cultured with equal numbers of autologous T cell-negative antigen-presenting cells.

TCR beta CDR3 was sequenced at survey depth on immunoSEQ. Generated by immunoSEQ multiplex PCR, the TCRdb table keeps only in-frame clones and is missing some. Seen here are around 3,000 clones, around 64% observed once, and the top ten hold about 46%. The CDR3 is 15 amino acids. V dropped 3 bases and J dropped 4 bases, with 10 bases sitting between them. Germline CDR1 MNHEY, CDR2 SMNVEV (reference sequence). As concerns this clone: Its specificity is unknown.

This TCR was sampled from a male donor with HIV. The J gene is TRBJ2-6, the V gene TRBV27; a weak D match, TRBD2 (6 bases). The sample comprised cultured CD8+ T cells derived from PBMCs. CDR3 protein: CASSLGGSGANVLTF. The CDR3, as DNA: TGTGCCAGCAGTTTGGGGGGTTCCGGGGCCAACGTCCTGACTTTC.